These 30 T cell receptor beta chains came from one sample sequenced in a study of regulatory T cells in long-lasting Graves disease (dated by TCRdb to the early 2020s). The time point label here, explained by the study, means: newly diagnosed GD, antithyroid drugs for less than 3 months. For both TCR sequencing and RNA sequencing, RNA was extracted from PBMCs using TRIzol. Libraries were prepared through multiplex PCR. This sample was sequenced with an Illumina HiSeq 4000. iRepertoire HTBI primers and Arm-PCR amplification of CDR3 regions were used to construct TCR beta libraries. The raw public data were reprocessed by TCRdb itself: fastp quality trimming at Q25, MiXCR clonotype calling, in-frame beta chains only. CDR3 protein duplicates are merged, each entry listing the most common genes and DNA. In this sample the table shows fewer than 550,000 distinct CDR3 sequences, about 17% of which occur a single time. 23% of the sample is held by the ten biggest clonotypes.

This sample was also put to use in a study of T cells in Graves' hyperthyroidism and ophthalmopathy.

Source: peripheral blood mononuclear cells (PBMCs), taken at new diagnosis, from a patient treated with antithyroid drugs. Source of these receptors: a young woman with Graves disease. Donor details come from another sample of the same person, matched by shared clones.

Ten or more counts support this clonotype. V usage is TRBV20-1 and J usage is TRBJ2-7, with D uncertain. This CDR3 spans 14 amino acids. The germline V gene encodes CDR1 DFQATT and CDR2 SNEGSKA (reference sequence). The germline V and J ends were trimmed by 0 bases and 2 bases, with 11 bases remaining between them. Here the CDR3 DNA reads TGCAGTGCTAGAGATGTAACGTCACCCTACGAGCAGTACTTC. This codes for CSARDVTSPYEQYF.

This clonotype was picked up one time. This chain connects TRBV15 to TRBJ2-2; perhaps TRBD1 as D (6 bases). Trimming stripped 0 bases from V and 6 bases from J, with 14 bases between. Germline loops: CDR1 LNHNV, CDR2 YYDKDF (reference sequence). This CDR3 has 16 residues. The CDR3 DNA sequence: TGTGCCACCAGCAGAGAGGTTGGGACATGGGCCGGGGAGCTGTTTTTT. Its protein is CATSREVGTWAGELFF.

This clonotype was counted a few times. An end of the junction does not agree with germline; a read error may underlie this. The rearrangement links TRBV2 to TRBJ2-1; TRBD2 might be the D (6 bases). The CDR3 runs to 14 residues. Germline V gene sequence: CDR1 SNHLY, CDR2 FYNNEI. CDR3 coding DNA: TGTGCCAGCAGAGAAGGGACTGTCTACAATGAGCAGTTCTTC. Its translation: CASREGTVYNEQFF.

There are many counts of this clonotype. The chain has TRBV28 and TRBJ2-7; D ambiguous. The V end was cut by 8 bases, the J end by 0 bases, with 11 bases between. The CDR3 length is 13 residues. Germline lookup yields CDR1 MDHEN and CDR2 SYDVKM. In DNA form, the CDR3 reads TGTGCCAGCTTCTCCGAGAGCTCCTACGAGCAGTACTTC. Amino acids: CASFSESSYEQYF.

In its sample, this clonotype was seen many times. The rearrangement links TRBV28 to TRBJ1-5; D gene unclear. The CDR3 has 13 amino acids. Trimming cost V 8 bases and J 2 bases, with 10 bases left between them. Germline V lookup: CDR1 MDHEN, CDR2 SYDVKM. The CDR3 sequence: CASGLMGNQPQHF. The CDR3 DNA is TGTGCCAGCGGCCTAATGGGCAATCAGCCCCAGCATTTT. Full variable domain (rest looked up from reference TRBV28 and TRBJ1-5): DVKVTQSSRYLVKRTGEKVFLECVQDMDHENMFWYRQDPGLGLRLIYFSYDVKMKEKGDIPEGYSVSREKKERFSLILESASTNQTSMYLCASGLMGNQPQHFGDGTRLSIL.

The V gene is TRBV28, the J gene TRBJ1-6; D not certain. Per germline, CDR1 MDHEN and CDR2 SYDVKM. The V gene lost 6 bases and the J gene lost 10 bases, with 16 bases spanning the gap. The CDR3 spans 14 residues. Here the CDR3 DNA reads TGTGCCAGCAGCCTAGCCCTCGCGGGGTCACCCCTCCACTTT. This codes for CASSLALAGSPLHF.

About this clonotype: A much larger clone is a single base away; this may be a read error. V gene TRBV28 combines with J gene TRBJ2-5; no clear D gene. This CDR3 has 15 amino acids. Trimming pared 3 bases from V and 11 bases from J, leaving 22 bases between. CDR1 is MDHEN and CDR2 is SYDVKM in the germline V gene. This CDR3 reads CASSFSSWFSREQYF. The CDR3 DNA sequence: TGTGCCAGCAGTTTCTCTTCTTGGTTTTCTCGTGAGCAGTACTTC.

A few counts support this clonotype. The chain employs TRBV5-1 and TRBJ2-7; 9 bases align to TRBD2. This CDR3 contains 13 residues. The germline CDR1 and CDR2 sequences are SGHRS and YFSETQ. J was trimmed by 5 bases and V by 3 bases; bases with no gene match: 3. The CDR3 DNA sequence: TGCGCCAGCAGCTCCGCTAGCGGGAACGAGCAGTACTTC. Translation: CASSSASGNEQYF.

This clonotype was recorded many times. This rearrangement joins TRBV28 to TRBJ1-5; D is ambiguous. The CDR3 runs to 12 residues. Trimming shortened V by 2 bases and J by 7 bases, and 6 bases separated the two germline ends. From germline, CDR1 is MDHEN and CDR2 SYDVKM. The DNA for the CDR3 is TGTGCCAGCAGTTTAGGTCGCCAGCCCCAGCATTTT. Protein: CASSLGRQPQHF.

This clonotype was seen many times. CDR3 protein: CASSGDSNEKLFF. The DNA for the CDR3 is TGTGCCAGCAGCGGGGACAGTAATGAAAAACTGTTTTTT. The chain uses TRBV2 and TRBJ1-4; 7 nucleotides line up with TRBD1. CDR3 length: 13 residues. Trimming took 6 bases from V and 4 from J; bases not matched to a gene: 2. Per germline, CDR1 SNHLY and CDR2 FYNNEI.

CDR3: CATRTVGSNEQFF. CDR3 coding DNA: TGTGCCACACGGACAGTGGGATCCAATGAGCAGTTCTTC. This chain joins TRBV30 and TRBJ2-1; tentative D call: TRBD1 (6 bases). The CDR3 loop spans 13 amino acids. Trimming pared 8 bases from V and 6 bases from J, leaving 17 bases between. The germline gives CDR1 GTSNPN, CDR2 SVGIG (reference sequence). The full variable domain, in which reference TRBV30 and TRBJ2-1 provide the parts outside the CDR3, is SQTIHQWPATLVQPVGSPLSLECTVEGTSNPNLYWYRQAAGRGLQLLFYSVGIGQISSEVPQNLSASRPQDRQFILSSKKLLLSDSGFYLCATRTVGSNEQFFGPGTRLTVL.

At least ten counts were recorded for this clonotype. The V gene is TRBV6-2 or TRBV6-3, the J gene TRBJ2-1; 10 bases are shared with TRBD2. The V gene's germline CDR1 is MNHEY and CDR2 SVGEGT. There are 15 residues in the CDR3. The ends lost 8 bases at V and 10 bases at J; junction bases unmatched: 14. CDR3 sequence: CASSPQSGRAFEQFF. CDR3 in DNA: TGTGCCAGCTCACCCCAAAGCGGGAGGGCCTTCGAGCAGTTCTTC.

This clonotype was seen more than once but under ten times. The chain recombines TRBV19 with TRBJ2-1; 9 bases agree with TRBD2. V shed 5 bases, J shed 8 bases, and the junction held 16 bases outside the gene matches. CDR1 is LNHDA and CDR2 is SQIVND in the germline V gene (reference sequence). The CDR3 has 17 amino acids. CDR3 in amino acids: CASSPLVGGRAWYEQFF. For the CDR3, the DNA is TGTGCCAGTAGTCCACTAGTCGGCGGGAGGGCCTGGTATGAGCAGTTCTTC.

Worth noting for this clonotype: The junction shows a germline mismatch at one end, possibly a read error. The chain is built from TRBV6-1 and TRBJ1-2; a weak D match, TRBD1 (5 bases). The CDR3 totals 13 residues. Per the germline V gene, CDR1 is MNHNS and CDR2 is SASEGT. CDR3 protein: CASTPDVLRGYAF. As DNA, the CDR3 is TGTGCCAGCACCCCGGACGTTTTACGGGGCTACGCCTTC.

This clonotype has just a few counts. V usage is TRBV20-1 and J usage is TRBJ2-1, with D unresolved. Per germline, CDR1 DFQATT and CDR2 SNEGSKA (reference sequence). CDR3 length equals 10 residues. V was trimmed by 5 bases and J by 8 bases, leaving 7 bases between them. The CDR3 sequence is CSARLDEQFF. The CDR3 nucleotides read TGCAGTGCTCGGTTGGATGAGCAGTTCTTC.

This clonotype was detected only a few times. This sequence joins TRBV5-1 and TRBJ2-3; maybe TRBD1 (8 bases). Trimming cost V 6 bases and J 3 bases, with 17 bases left between them. Germline V CDR1 and CDR2: SGHRS, YFSETQ. CDR3 size: 15 residues. The DNA of the CDR3 is TGCGCCAGCAACGACGGACAGGGACTAACAGATACGCAGTATTTT. Its translation is CASNDGQGLTDTQYF. Using reference TRBV5-1 and TRBJ2-3 for the parts outside the CDR3, the full variable domain is KAGVTQTPRYLIKTRGQQVTLSCSPISGHRSVSWYQQTPGQGLQFLFEYFSETQRNKGNFPGRFSGRQFSNSRSEMNVSTLELGDSALYLCASNDGQGLTDTQYFGPGTRLTVL.

The sample holds a few counts of this clonotype. The chain combines TRBV9 with TRBJ2-7; a possible D gene is TRBD1 (5 bases). Germline loops: CDR1 SGDLS, CDR2 YYNGEE. V was shortened by 3 bases and J by 2 bases, with 15 bases between the two germline ends. This CDR3 comprises 15 residues. CDR3: CASSAGWGTTYEQYF. In DNA, the CDR3 is TGTGCCAGCAGCGCTGGTTGGGGCACGACCTACGAGCAGTACTTC.

This clonotype has at least ten counts. The genes are TRBV28 and TRBJ2-1; D may be TRBD2 (5 bases). The CDR3 runs 18 residues. Per germline, CDR1 MDHEN and CDR2 SYDVKM. The ends were cut back, 5 bases at V and 6 bases at J, with 26 bases in the middle. The CDR3 sequence is CASSGGLLGGRKANEQFF. The CDR3 DNA reads as TGTGCCAGCAGTGGAGGCCTTCTTGGCGGGCGCAAGGCCAATGAGCAGTTCTTC. Full variable domain (outside the CDR3, taken from reference TRBV28 and TRBJ2-1): DVKVTQSSRYLVKRTGEKVFLECVQDMDHENMFWYRQDPGLGLRLIYFSYDVKMKEKGDIPEGYSVSREKKERFSLILESASTNQTSMYLCASSGGLLGGRKANEQFFGPGTRLTVL.

This clonotype was picked up a small number of times. A much larger clonotype is one base distant, so this may be a read error. The chain uses TRBV12-3 or TRBV12-4 and TRBJ2-7; 10 bases map to TRBD2. The ends lost 5 bases at V and 4 bases at J; junction bases unmatched: 8. This CDR3 spans 15 amino acids. CDR3 region: CASSTALAGVYEQYF. CDR3 coding DNA: TGTGCCAGCAGTACCGCCCTAGCGGGAGTATACGAGCAGTACTTC.

This clonotype was counted a few times. The chain links TRBV7-2 to TRBJ1-3; D remains unclear. V shed 0 bases and J shed 1 base, with 4 bases lying between them. The CDR3 length is 14 residues. From germline, CDR1 is SGHTA and CDR2 FQGNSA. The CDR3 DNA reads TGTGCCAGCAGCTTAGCTGATTCTGGAAACACCATATATTTT. It is translated as CASSLADSGNTIYF.

This chain joins TRBV28 and TRBJ2-1; 11 bases map to TRBD2. The CDR3 spans 14 residues. V trimming: 6 bases; J trimming: 6 bases; junction bases outside the gene matches: 4. In germline, CDR1 is MDHEN, CDR2 SYDVKM. The chain's CDR3 is CASSTLAGGNEQFF. CDR3 DNA sequence: TGTGCCAGCAGCACCCTAGCGGGAGGCAATGAGCAGTTCTTC.

This clonotype was counted only a few times. The chain combines TRBV6-1 with TRBJ2-3, with a possible D match to TRBD2 (5 bases). Deletions cut 6 bases from V and 2 bases from J, with 12 bases between. The CDR3 covers 14 residues. The V gene's germline CDR1 is MNHNS and CDR2 SASEGT. Here the CDR3 DNA reads TGTGCCAGCAGCCTAGGACGGGACACAGATACGCAGTATTTT. Translation: CASSLGRDTDTQYF.

This chain connects TRBV6-2 or TRBV6-3 to TRBJ2-1; TRBD2 matches 7 bases. This CDR3 spans 14 amino acids. V lost 2 bases, J lost 7 bases, and 5 bases stayed unmatched. Germline CDR1 is MNHEY and CDR2 is SVGEGT. The CDR3 spells CASSYGGRWNEQFF. The CDR3 region has the DNA TGTGCCAGCAGTTACGGCGGGAGATGGAATGAGCAGTTCTTC.

The rearrangement links TRBV6-2 or TRBV6-3 to TRBJ2-2; a weak D match, TRBD1 (6 bases). This CDR3 region has 17 residues. Germline V gene data show CDR1 as MNHEY and CDR2 as SVGEGT. With 4 bases removed from V and 0 bases from J, the gap between germline ends came to 15 bases. DNA for the CDR3: TGTGCCAGCAGTTTTAAGGGACATCCTGCGAACACCGGGGAGCTGTTTTTT. This sequence encodes CASSFKGHPANTGELFF.

This clonotype has ten or more counts. The V call is TRBV10-1, the J call TRBJ1-1; unclear D gene. Germline V lookup: CDR1 WNHNN, CDR2 SYGVQD (reference sequence). The CDR3 length is 14 residues. V gave up 5 bases and J gave up 0 bases, with 10 bases separating them. Here the CDR3 DNA reads TGCGCCAGCAGTTGGATATTGGTGAACACTGAAGCTTTCTTT. Translated, it gives CASSWILVNTEAFF.

In this sample, this clonotype turned up many times. This likely comes from a read error, as the CDR3 has no conserved phenylalanine or tryptophan at its end. The chain employs TRBV11-3 and TRBJ2-3; D gene ambiguous. V was trimmed by 2 bases and J by 6 bases, leaving 9 bases between them. Germline V gene sequence: CDR1 SGHNT, CDR2 YENEEA. The CDR3 sequence is 13 residues long. The CDR3 coding sequence is TGTGCCAGCAGCTTACAGTCCGGGGATACGCAGTATTGT. It encodes CASSLQSGDTQYC.

This clonotype was seen only once. The J gene is TRBJ2-2, the V gene TRBV20-1; perhaps TRBD2 as D (5 bases). The germline V gene has CDR1 DFQATT and CDR2 SNEGSKA (reference sequence). Between the trimmed V and J ends, which lost 6 bases and 6 bases, there was a span of 14 bases. The CDR3 consists of 13 residues. Here the CDR3 reads CSASIAISGELFF. CDR3 DNA: TGCAGTGCCAGCATAGCGATTTCCGGGGAGCTGTTTTTT.

In its sample, this clonotype was seen many times. V gene TRBV27 combines with J gene TRBJ2-7, with 8 bases that match TRBD1. The CDR3 runs to 14 residues. Germline CDR1 is MNHEY and CDR2 is SMNVEV (reference sequence). V lost 5 bases to trimming and J lost 2 bases; unmatched junction nucleotides: 5. Written as DNA, the CDR3 is TGTGCCAGCAGTGAAAGACAGGGGACCTACGAGCAGTACTTC. Translation: CASSERQGTYEQYF.

At least ten counts were recorded for this clonotype. The J gene is TRBJ2-4, the V gene TRBV28; D is tentatively TRBD1 or TRBD2 (5 bases each). V lost 4 bases, J lost 6 bases, and 16 bases lay in between. This CDR3 region has 15 residues. Germline V gives CDR1 MDHEN, CDR2 SYDVKM. CDR3 sequence: CASSSPGTLRNIQYF. In DNA form, the CDR3 reads TGTGCCAGCAGTTCCCCAGGGACCCTCAGAAACATTCAGTACTTC.

This clonotype turned up a few times. V and J are TRBV7-2 and TRBJ2-1; D is perhaps TRBD2 (5 bases). With 6 bases removed from V and 0 bases from J, the gap between germline ends came to 18 bases. The CDR3 extends over 17 amino acids. The germline gives CDR1 SGHTA, CDR2 FQGNSA. In DNA, the CDR3 is TGTGCCAGCAGTCGACGAATGGGAGCCAGCTCCTACAATGAGCAGTTCTTC. Residues: CASSRRMGASSYNEQFF.